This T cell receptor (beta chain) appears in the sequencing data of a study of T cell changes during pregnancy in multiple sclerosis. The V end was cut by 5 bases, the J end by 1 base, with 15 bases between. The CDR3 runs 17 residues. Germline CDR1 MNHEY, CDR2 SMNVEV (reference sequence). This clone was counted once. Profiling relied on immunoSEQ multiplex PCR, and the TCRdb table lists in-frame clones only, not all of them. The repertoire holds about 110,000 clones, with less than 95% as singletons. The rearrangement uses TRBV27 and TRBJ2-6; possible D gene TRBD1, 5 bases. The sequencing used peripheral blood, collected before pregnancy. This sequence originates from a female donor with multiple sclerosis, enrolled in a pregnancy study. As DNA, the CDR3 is TGTGCCAGCAGTCCCATTGACAGTAATTCTGGGGCCAACGTCCTGACTTTC. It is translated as CASSPIDSNSGANVLTF.